Here is one TCR beta chain with its context. The target antigen is unknown. Per the germline V gene, CDR1 is MDHEN and CDR2 is SYDVKM. This CDR3 contains 15 residues. After removal of 4 bases from V and 1 base from J, the junction contained 3 bases not matched to a gene. For the second PCR, which ran for about 7 to 12 cycles, a sample-barcoded 5' primer and a J-beta primer mix were used. Every single cDNA molecule received a tag from a template-switch adaptor with 12 random nucleotides. One entry per CDR3 protein results from TCRdb running MiXCR on the 5' RACE reads. This table has 700,000 to 950,000 distinct CDR3 sequences, roughly 64% appearing once. The data stem from a study of blood T cells in healthy people across ages. Overall study results and limits: Estimates drawn from one million T cells were deemed to understate diversity.

This receptor was taken from a man aged 25 to 40 in good health. Sequencing was performed on blood. The V call is TRBV28, the J call TRBJ2-5; 10 bases match TRBD1. The CDR3 sequence is CASSSDRGFQETQYF. CDR3 DNA: TGTGCCAGCAGTTCGGACAGGGGGTTCCAAGAGACCCAGTACTTC.